The sequence of this TCR beta chain was determined in a study of cytomegalovirus exposure and HLA in healthy donors. Repertoires were generated with immunoSEQ multiplex PCR, while TCRdb's copy carries only in-frame clones and drops some. The sample lists 110,000 to 150,000 clones; 86% were seen once. CDR1 and CDR2 from the germline V gene are MNHEY and SVGAGI. The CDR3 contains 15 residues. V lost 4 bases, J lost 2 bases, and 14 bases lay in between. The receptor was isolated from a young man in good health and CMV-seronegative. The genes are TRBV6-5 and TRBJ1-2; D unresolved. The sequenced sample consisted of PBMCs. The CDR3 reads CASSSDGLMNYGYTF. CDR3 in DNA: TGTGCCAGCAGTTCTGATGGGCTTATGAACTATGGCTACACCTTC.